This T cell receptor (beta chain) was sequenced for a study of cytomegalovirus exposure and HLA in healthy donors. The protocol was immunoSEQ multiplex PCR, while the TCRdb copy is restricted to in-frame clones and leaves out a portion. The profile shows 250,000 to 400,000 clones, nearly 90% of them singletons. The validation cohort, a group of over a hundred subjects, included the donors and was separate from the approximately 700-subject first cohort. Sample: PBMCs. The source of this sequence is a man younger than 40 in good health and CMV-seronegative.

Here the CDR3 DNA reads TGTGCCAGCTCACCGGACGGGGGGCAGCCCCAGCATTTT. It yields the protein CASSPDGGQPQHF. The rearrangement links TRBV18 to TRBJ1-5, with D maybe TRBD1 (5 bases). Germline V gene sequence: CDR1 KGHSH, CDR2 LQKENI. V was shortened by 3 bases and J by 7 bases, with 10 bases between the two germline ends. The CDR3 consists of 13 residues.